This TCR beta chain was observed in a study of regulatory T cells in long-lasting Graves disease. Trimming took off 2 bases at V and 2 bases at J, with 11 bases between the two ends. CDR1 SNHLY and CDR2 FYNNEI come from the germline V gene. The CDR3 is 15 residues long. Arm-PCR with iRepertoire HTBI primers amplified the CDR3 regions for these TCR beta libraries. TCRdb redid the calling of the multiplex PCR reads with MiXCR, one entry per CDR3 protein. The table lists 400,000 to 500,000 distinct CDR3 sequences, 20% to 25% of them singletons, with around 15% in the top ten. Whole-study findings and limits: Relative to new patients (around 1,000), persistent patients exhibited greater sharing of public clonotypes (more than 2,500). Newly diagnosed disease favored TRBV20-1 and TRBJ2-1 over persistent disease.

Time point defined: persistent/refractory GD, antithyroid drugs over 5 years with positive TRAb. Preparation of the TCR library used RNA extracted from PBMCs. An endocrinology department located in Xi'an, China, was where the patients came from. This clonotype was counted ten times or more. Its matching antigen is unknown. This chain connects TRBV2 to TRBJ2-3; unclear D gene. The sequencing here drew on peripheral blood mononuclear cells (PBMCs), taken when the disease was refractory, from a patient treated with antithyroid drugs. The source of this sequence is a female donor with Graves disease. The CDR3 nucleotides are TGTGCCAGCAGTGAAAATCCAGGAGCCACAGATACGCAGTATTTT. As protein: CASSENPGATDTQYF.